The clone carrying this T cell receptor beta chain has a single count. Other DNA sequences in the sample encode the same CDR3. Germline V lookup: CDR1 GTSNPN, CDR2 SVGIG (reference sequence). Trimming cost V 4 bases and J 4 bases, with 5 bases left between them. CDR3 length: 11 residues. This record belongs to a study of blood T cell repertoires in COVID-19. Profiling relied on immunoSEQ multiplex PCR, and the TCRdb table lists in-frame clones only, not all of them. The sample records approximately 360,000 clones, around four fifths being singletons. Cohort assignment relied on participant-reported clinical history.

The chain uses TRBV30 and TRBJ1-3; D not resolved. This TCR came from a woman in her fifties or sixties who had recovered from COVID-19. Source material: PBMCs or T cells enriched from blood (not recorded which). The CDR3 nucleotides are TGTGCCTGGATACAGGGAAACACCATATATTTT. This sequence encodes CAWIQGNTIYF.